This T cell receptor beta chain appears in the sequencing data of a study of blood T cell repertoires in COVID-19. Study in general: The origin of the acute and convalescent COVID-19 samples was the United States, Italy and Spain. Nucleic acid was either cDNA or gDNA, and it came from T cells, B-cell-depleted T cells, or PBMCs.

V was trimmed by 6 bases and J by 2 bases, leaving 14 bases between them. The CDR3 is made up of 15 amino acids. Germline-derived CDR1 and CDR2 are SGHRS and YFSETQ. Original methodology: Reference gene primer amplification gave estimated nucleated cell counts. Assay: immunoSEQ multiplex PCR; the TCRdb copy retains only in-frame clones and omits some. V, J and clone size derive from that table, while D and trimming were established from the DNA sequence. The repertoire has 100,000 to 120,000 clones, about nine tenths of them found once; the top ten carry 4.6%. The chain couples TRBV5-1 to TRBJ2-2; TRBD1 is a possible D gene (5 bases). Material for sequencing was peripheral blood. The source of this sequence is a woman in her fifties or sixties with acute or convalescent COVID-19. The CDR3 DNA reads TGCGCCAGCACCAAATGGGGCGGAAACACCGGGGAGCTGTTTTTT. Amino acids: CASTKWGGNTGELFF.